The 12 T cell receptor beta chains below were found in one sample sequenced in a study of quantifying T cell responses using KT2 cells (dated by TCRdb to the late 2010s). Turning to the overall study: RNA was DNase-treated and reverse transcribed with TCR alpha and beta constant-region primers, mostly using SuperScript III.

Receptor amplification or capture employed UMI-ligation and nested PCR. TCRdb shows the sequencer as Illumina MiSeq. A single-stranded oligonucleotide carrying the Illumina SP2 sequence and a UMI was ligated to the cDNA 3' end using T4 RNA ligase 1. PCR1 was run for four to five cycles (98 degrees C for 15 s, 69 degrees C for 30 s, 72 degrees C for 40 s), and an equimolar mix of RC1.1 and RC1.2, covering TRBC1 and TRBC2, was used as the beta primer. TCRdb took the public reads, trimmed them with fastp at Q25, ran MiXCR for clone calling and kept in-frame beta chains. Each record represents a unique CDR3 protein, reported with the most common genes and DNA among its rows. This sample is represented by 40,000 or so distinct CDR3 sequences; around 15% of them were singletons. The ten largest account for over 40% of the sample. What was sequenced was PBMCs spiked with cells of the T cell clone KT2. These receptors were taken from a human donor.

This chain joins TRBV20-1 and TRBJ2-7; the D is unclear. Germline V lookup: CDR1 DFQATT, CDR2 SNEGSKA (reference sequence). The V and J ends lost 0 bases and 0 bases respectively, with 6 bases between them. The CDR3 is made up of 13 amino acids. CDR3 in amino acids: CSARDYRSYEQYF. The CDR3 DNA follows: TGCAGTGCTAGAGATTACCGCTCCTACGAGCAGTACTTC.

In DNA, the CDR3 is TGTGCCAGCAGCTTATTTGGCGGGAACCAAGAGACCCAGTACTTC. Translation gives CASSLFGGNQETQYF. This chain links TRBV7-2 with TRBJ2-5; TRBD2 is a possible D gene (6 bases). The V gene's germline CDR1 is SGHTA and CDR2 FQGNSA. This CDR3 spans 15 amino acids. Trimming pared 2 bases from V and 0 bases from J, leaving 10 bases between.

This rearrangement joins TRBV20-1 to TRBJ1-6; TRBD1 is a possible D gene (5 bases). V lost 6 bases, J lost 8 bases, and 14 bases lay in between. This CDR3 region has 13 residues. CDR1 is DFQATT, CDR2 SNEGSKA, per germline (reference sequence). The chain's CDR3 is CSASPQGYSPLHF. The CDR3 DNA is TGCAGTGCCAGTCCCCAGGGTTATTCACCCCTCCACTTT.

The rearrangement uses TRBV27 and TRBJ1-4; D is unclear. In germline, CDR1 is MNHEY, CDR2 SMNVEV (reference sequence). The CDR3 loop spans 13 amino acids. V shed 5 bases and J shed 8 bases, with 12 bases lying between them. The CDR3 nucleotides read TGTGCCAGCAGTCTACTTCCTTCGGAAAAACTGTTTTTT. Protein: CASSLLPSEKLFF.

J is TRBJ2-3 and V is TRBV15; 8 positions agree with TRBD1. Germline values: CDR1 LNHNV, CDR2 YYDKDF (reference sequence). V lost 5 bases and J lost 0; bases outside the gene matches: 4. This CDR3 has 15 residues. CDR3 protein: CATSHRGSSTDTQYF. In DNA, the CDR3 is TGTGCCACCAGCCACAGGGGGTCTAGCACAGATACGCAGTATTTT.

This clonotype was detected ten times or more. The rearrangement uses TRBV11-2 and TRBJ2-1; TRBD2 matches 12 bases. V dropped 5 bases and J dropped 7; count of bases not matched to a gene: 3. The CDR3 runs 14 residues. The germline V gene has CDR1 SGHAT and CDR2 FQNNGV. In DNA form, the CDR3 reads TGTGCCAGCAGCAATCTAGCGGGAGGGAATGAGCAGTTCTTC. Translating it yields CASSNLAGGNEQFF.

This chain uses TRBV3-1 with TRBJ1-1; unclear D gene. V dropped 0 bases and J dropped 11 bases, with 13 bases sitting between them. Germline V gene lookup returns CDR1 LGHDT and CDR2 YNNKEL (reference sequence). The CDR3 runs 13 residues. Here the CDR3 reads CASSQDHSGVAFF. DNA of the CDR3: TGTGCCAGCAGCCAAGATCACTCCGGGGTCGCTTTCTTT.

V gene TRBV6-5 combines with J gene TRBJ1-1; D ambiguous. Germline V gene lookup returns CDR1 MNHEY and CDR2 SVGAGI. Trimming cost V 6 bases and J 1 base, with 3 bases left between them. CDR3 size: 11 residues. DNA for the CDR3: TGTGCCAGCAGCCGGAACACTGAAGCTTTCTTT. This encodes CASSRNTEAFF.

This sequence joins TRBV5-1 and TRBJ2-7, with TRBD2 matching 7 bases. The CDR3 has 13 amino acids. V trimming: 5 bases; J trimming: 1 base; junction bases outside the gene matches: 3. Germline V CDR1 and CDR2: SGHRS, YFSETQ. The CDR3 DNA reads as TGCGCCAGCAGGCTAGCGGTTTCCTACGAGCAGTACTTC. Protein: CASRLAVSYEQYF.

This clonotype has only a few counts. The rearrangement joins TRBV5-1 to TRBJ2-1; D unresolved. The CDR3 totals 12 residues. Deletions cut 2 bases from V and 7 bases from J, with 7 bases between. CDR1 SGHRS and CDR2 YFSETQ come from the germline V gene. CDR3 sequence: CASSFGGNEQFF. CDR3 coding DNA: TGCGCCAGCAGCTTTGGTGGAAATGAGCAGTTCTTC.

The chain recombines TRBV21-1 with TRBJ2-6; TRBD1 is the table's D call, not checked against the DNA. TRBV21-1 is an annotated pseudogene. The CDR3 contains 18 residues. Written as DNA, the CDR3 is TGTGCCAGCAGCAAAAGGGACGTCCAGGGAGCCGGGGCCAACGTCCTGACTTTC. It specifies CASSKRDVQGAGANVLTF.

The CDR3 DNA is TGTGCCTGGGGGGGGGTCTGGACTGAAGCTTTCTTT. Translated: CAWGGVWTEAFF. The chain has TRBV30 and TRBJ1-1, with D maybe TRBD1 (5 bases). Germline-derived CDR1 and CDR2 are GTSNPN and SVGIG (reference sequence). The CDR3 is 12 residues long. V was shortened by 5 bases and J by 5 bases, with 12 bases between the two germline ends.